This T cell receptor (beta chain) is from a study of T cells in Graves' hyperthyroidism and ophthalmopathy. Overall study findings and caveats: A model built on 13 V-J features separated ophthalmopathy from stable hyperthyroidism. Researchers found most expanded thyroid clonotypes above 0.001 in blood as well.

The source material, RNA transcripts, was used to amplify TCR beta CDR3 regions. RT-PCR in the first round (using the HTBI primer set) targeted the TCR CDR3. TCRdb used MiXCR to reprocess the multiplex PCR reads, holding one entry per CDR3 protein. The repertoire includes nearly 750,000 distinct CDR3 sequences, over 35% of them detected once, and less than 35% sits in the top ten. Diagnosing involved the use of clinical symptoms, serum thyroxine and TRAb, thyroid ultrasound and orbital computed tomography. Each 10 ml fresh peripheral blood draw supplied the PBMCs. Concerning this clonotype: No antigen is known for it.

The ends lost 8 bases at V and 3 bases at J; junction bases unmatched: 17. The CDR3 spans 16 residues. Germline V gene lookup returns CDR1 DFQATT and CDR2 SNEGSKA (reference sequence). This sequence was found in a woman aged 35 to 49 with Graves' hyperthyroidism. The sample taken for sequencing was blood. The gene calls are TRBV20-1 and TRBJ1-2, with TRBD1 matching 8 bases. The CDR3 loop is CSLQPRTGRVYYGYTF. The CDR3 coding sequence is TGCAGTCTTCAACCCCGGACAGGGCGGGTGTACTATGGCTACACCTTC.